Listed here are 25 T cell receptor beta chains from one sample, sequenced in a study of T-cell reconstitution after alpha-beta-depleted transplantation in children. Preparing the TCRbeta library involved the use of unique molecular identifiers. From the PCR reads, TCRdb called clonotypes with MiXCR, one entry per CDR3 protein. The sample includes about 600,000 distinct CDR3 sequences, about 21% seen only once; the top ten take roughly 15%. Source: PBMCs, mostly from graft donor cells, taken 360 days after TCRalphabeta/CD19-depleted stem cell transplant. The source is a boy under three years old who had a stem cell transplant for acute myeloid leukemia, so the T cells may come from the graft donor.

This clonotype occurred many times. The chain uses TRBV27 and TRBJ2-2; possibly TRBD2 for D (5 bases). Germline V gives CDR1 MNHEY, CDR2 SMNVEV (reference sequence). The CDR3 totals 14 residues. The V end lost 6 bases, the J end lost 1 base, and 9 bases lay between the germline ends. The CDR3 is CASRRAVNTGELFF. CDR3 in DNA: TGTGCCAGCAGAAGAGCGGTGAACACCGGGGAGCTGTTTTTT.

The gene calls are TRBV7-2 and TRBJ2-7; 10 bases align to TRBD2. The CDR3 sequence is 16 residues long. V was clipped by 5 bases and J by 4 bases; unmatched bases: 11. Germline CDR1 SGHTA, CDR2 FQGNSA. The CDR3 sequence: CASSLGLVSGGYEQYF. In DNA, the CDR3 is TGTGCCAGCAGCCTGGGTCTGGTTAGCGGGGGGTACGAGCAGTACTTC.

This clonotype occurred a few times. The CDR3 is CASSYSLFWARNYGYTF. CDR3 bases: TGTGCCAGCAGTTACTCTTTGTTCTGGGCACGGAACTATGGCTACACCTTC. This rearrangement joins TRBV6-5 to TRBJ1-2; unclear D gene. This CDR3 comprises 17 residues. Germline values: CDR1 MNHEY, CDR2 SVGAGI. Trimming shortened V by 0 bases and J by 2 bases, and 16 bases separated the two germline ends.

J is TRBJ2-2 and V is TRBV20-1; D assignment may be TRBD1 or TRBD2 (6 bases each). Looked up from germline, CDR1 is DFQATT and CDR2 is SNEGSKA (reference sequence). The CDR3 sequence is 16 residues long. V lost 3 bases to trimming and J lost 0 bases, with 14 bases between them. The CDR3 spells CSARGGGQANTGELFF. The CDR3 DNA reads as TGCAGTGCTAGGGGTGGGGGGCAGGCGAACACCGGGGAGCTGTTTTTT.

The rearrangement links TRBV7-9 to TRBJ2-2, with D possibly TRBD2 on 5 matching bases. The CDR3 length is 15 residues. Per germline, CDR1 SEHNR and CDR2 FQNEAQ (reference sequence). The V end lost 2 bases, the J end lost 4 bases, and 11 bases lay between the germline ends. The CDR3 reads CASSLKRESTGELFF. Written as DNA, the CDR3 is TGTGCCAGCAGCTTAAAGAGGGAGAGCACCGGGGAGCTGTTTTTT.

The V and J genes are TRBV20-1 and TRBJ2-3, with D possibly matching TRBD1 (6 bases). Germline loops: CDR1 DFQATT, CDR2 SNEGSKA (reference sequence). The V and J ends lost 6 bases and 1 base respectively, with 14 bases between them. There are 14 residues in the CDR3. CDR3 loop: CSATRDIGTDTQYF. The CDR3 DNA reads as TGCAGTGCCACTAGGGACATCGGCACAGATACGCAGTATTTT.

This chain connects TRBV24-1 to TRBJ2-3, with D possibly being TRBD1 or TRBD2 (5 bases each). Trimming stripped 4 bases from V and 4 bases from J, with 11 bases between. This CDR3 is 14 amino acids long. From germline, CDR1 is KGHDR and CDR2 SFDVKD. The CDR3 sequence is CATSDWGSADTQYF. Written as DNA, the CDR3 is TGTGCCACCAGTGACTGGGGGAGCGCAGATACGCAGTATTTT.

This clonotype was seen many times. J is TRBJ2-7 and V is TRBV29-1, with D maybe TRBD2 (6 bases). There are 13 residues in the CDR3. CDR1 and CDR2 (germline): SQVTM, ANQGSEA. V was trimmed by 7 bases and J by 3 bases, leaving 16 bases between them. CDR3 sequence: CSAGGRLGYEQYF. In DNA, the CDR3 is TGCAGCGCTGGAGGGCGGTTGGGCTACGAGCAGTACTTC.

The genes are TRBV4-3 and TRBJ1-1; no clear D. The CDR3 is made up of 16 amino acids. V shed 0 bases and J shed 5 bases, with 16 bases lying between them. In germline, CDR1 is LGHNA, CDR2 YSLEER. The CDR3: CASSQDGRRGRTEAFF. The CDR3, as DNA: TGCGCCAGCAGCCAAGATGGAAGGAGAGGAAGGACTGAAGCTTTCTTT.

This clonotype was observed a few times. The chain joins TRBV12-3 or TRBV12-4 to TRBJ2-6; 11 bases map to TRBD1. V lost 10 bases to trimming and J lost 0 bases; unmatched junction nucleotides: 5. The CDR3 spans 16 residues. The CDR3 spells CAIDGTGGSGANVLTF. Written as DNA, the CDR3 is TGTGCCATCGACGGGACAGGGGGCTCTGGGGCCAACGTCCTGACTTTC.

This clonotype appeared many times. V usage is TRBV5-5 and J usage is TRBJ1-1; 10 positions agree with TRBD1. Unmatched junction bases numbered 8, after V lost 4 bases and J lost 5 bases. The CDR3 has 15 amino acids. Germline V gives CDR1 SGHKS, CDR2 YYEKEE (reference sequence). The chain's CDR3 is CASSDLDRGRTEAFF. The DNA for the CDR3 is TGTGCCAGCAGCGACCTCGACAGGGGGCGGACTGAAGCTTTCTTT.

This clonotype was counted at least ten times. The chain has TRBV20-1 and TRBJ2-1; D may be TRBD1 or TRBD2 (5 bases each). Trimming removed 1 base from V and 2 bases from J, with 15 bases in between. CDR3 length: 16 amino acids. Looked up from germline, CDR1 is DFQATT and CDR2 is SNEGSKA (reference sequence). The CDR3 nucleotides are TGCAGTGCTAGAGGGTTGGGGGTACTGCCCTACAATGAGCAGTTCTTC. Protein product: CSARGLGVLPYNEQFF.

V gene TRBV15 combines with J gene TRBJ2-3; D is undetermined. Trimming removed 2 bases at V and 1 base at J, with 7 bases between. Looked up from germline, CDR1 is LNHNV and CDR2 is YYDKDF (reference sequence). The CDR3 extends over 14 amino acids. CDR3 sequence (DNA): TGTGCCACCAGCAGATTAAGCGGCACAGATACGCAGTATTTT. Amino acids: CATSRLSGTDTQYF.

This clonotype was seen repeatedly, ten times or more. J is TRBJ1-2 and V is TRBV7-2; TRBD1 is a possible D gene (5 bases). Between the trimmed V and J ends, which lost 1 base and 4 bases, there was a span of 19 bases. This CDR3 is built from 17 residues. CDR1 and CDR2 (germline): SGHTA, FQGNSA. The CDR3 loop reads CASSLGPGPKRSYGYTF. The CDR3, as DNA: TGTGCCAGCAGCTTAGGGCCGGGACCCAAAAGGAGCTATGGCTACACCTTC.

To note about this clonotype: Being one base from a much bigger clone, this may be a read error. The V and J genes are TRBV12-3 or TRBV12-4 and TRBJ2-7; TRBD1 matches at 8 bases. This CDR3 has 14 amino acids. This chain's CDR3 is CASSLAGQDYELYF. The CDR3, as DNA: TGTGCCAGCAGTTTAGCGGGACAGGACTACGAGCTGTACTTC.

Ten or more counts support this clonotype. The V and J genes are TRBV30 and TRBJ2-7; possible D gene TRBD1, 7 bases. The germline V gene encodes CDR1 GTSNPN and CDR2 SVGIG (reference sequence). This CDR3 region has 13 residues. V was pared by 3 bases and J by 4 bases, with 13 bases between. The CDR3, as DNA: TGTGCCTGGAGCGGGGCAGGGGGGTACGAGCAGTACTTC. This codes for CAWSGAGGYEQYF.

V usage is TRBV15 and J usage is TRBJ1-6; the D gene is possibly TRBD1 (6 bases). The CDR3 extends over 14 amino acids. Germline-derived CDR1 and CDR2 are LNHNV and YYDKDF (reference sequence). The V gene lost 5 bases and the J gene lost 8 bases, with 13 bases spanning the gap. The CDR3 DNA follows: TGTGCCACCAGCCGAAACAGGGACTATTCACCCCTCCACTTT. This encodes CATSRNRDYSPLHF. The full variable domain, in which reference TRBV15 and TRBJ1-6 provide the parts outside the CDR3, is DAMVIQNPRYQVTQFGKPVTLSCSQTLNHNVMYWYQQKSSQAPKLLFHYYDKDFNNEADTPDNFQSRRPNTSFCFLDIRSPGLGDTAMYLCATSRNRDYSPLHFGNGTRLTVT.

This clonotype was observed at least ten times. The chain uses TRBV20-1 and TRBJ2-3; 13 bases fit TRBD2. Losses at the gene ends were 3 bases for V and 6 bases for J; bases not matched to a gene: 6. The CDR3 is 15 amino acids. Per the germline V gene, CDR1 is DFQATT and CDR2 is SNEGSKA (reference sequence). DNA of the CDR3: TGCAGTGCTAGCGAACTAGCGGGGGGGCCGGATACGCAGTATTTT. This translates into CSASELAGGPDTQYF.

This clonotype was observed many times. This chain links TRBV4-3 with TRBJ1-2; D is possibly TRBD1 (6 bases). Per germline, CDR1 LGHNA and CDR2 YSLEER. CDR3 size: 15 residues. The V end was cut by 0 bases, the J end by 5 bases, with 13 bases between. CDR3 protein: CASSQERITGYGYTF. DNA for the CDR3: TGCGCCAGCAGCCAAGAACGGATTACAGGGTATGGCTACACCTTC.

This clonotype has just a few counts. This chain connects TRBV4-3 to TRBJ2-1, with D perhaps TRBD1 (6 bases). This CDR3 has 17 amino acids. Germline V gene data show CDR1 as LGHNA and CDR2 as YSLEER. V was clipped by 0 bases and J by 6 bases, with 18 bases between them. The CDR3 DNA follows: TGCGCCAGCAGCCAAGATCAGGGCAGGGACACCATCAATGAGCAGTTCTTC. Its protein product is CASSQDQGRDTINEQFF.

This clonotype was picked up a small number of times. The rearrangement uses TRBV20-1 and TRBJ2-7; D gene ambiguous. Trimming stripped 3 bases from V and 0 bases from J, with 12 bases between. This CDR3 has 14 residues. The germline V gene encodes CDR1 DFQATT and CDR2 SNEGSKA (reference sequence). The CDR3 loop is CSASKQPNSYEQYF. CDR3 sequence (DNA): TGCAGTGCTAGTAAACAGCCGAACTCCTACGAGCAGTACTTC.

The chain couples TRBV20-1 to TRBJ1-3; TRBD1 aligns across 8 bases. Germline V CDR1 and CDR2: DFQATT, SNEGSKA (reference sequence). The CDR3 spans 17 residues. The trim removed 2 bases at V and 1 base at J, leaving 10 bases unmatched. CDR3 in DNA: TGCAGTGCTAGACCCTGGGGACAGGCGGTTTCTGGAAACACCATATATTTT. It yields the protein CSARPWGQAVSGNTIYF.

This clonotype has more than one count but fewer than ten. The CDR3 sequence: CASSLAPVAGGLNEQFF. DNA for the CDR3: TGTGCCAGCAGCTTAGCGCCAGTGGCGGGGGGCCTCAATGAGCAGTTCTTC. The rearrangement joins TRBV7-2 to TRBJ2-1; the match to TRBD2 covers 8 bases. Trimming took 0 bases from V and 6 from J; bases not matched to a gene: 10. Germline V gene sequence: CDR1 SGHTA, CDR2 FQGNSA. This CDR3 region has 17 residues. The variable domain in full, with the rest retrieved from reference TRBV7-2 and TRBJ2-1, is GAGVSQSPSNKVTEKGKDVELRCDPISGHTALYWYRQSLGQGLEFLIYFQGNSAPDKSGLPSDRFSAERTGGSVSTLTIQRTQQEDSAVYLCASSLAPVAGGLNEQFFGPGTRLTVL.

This clonotype was counted many times. This chain uses TRBV29-1 with TRBJ2-5, with no clear D. CDR3 length: 13 amino acids. CDR1 and CDR2 from the germline V gene are SQVTM and ANQGSEA. With 4 bases removed from V and 4 bases from J, the gap between germline ends came to 13 bases. The CDR3 nucleotides are TGCAGCGTTGTGGCAGCGTGGTCAGAGACCCAGTACTTC. Protein sequence: CSVVAAWSETQYF.

This clonotype was counted only a few times. V usage is TRBV10-1 and J usage is TRBJ2-1; 9 bases match TRBD1. The germline CDR1 and CDR2 sequences are WNHNN and SYGVQD (reference sequence). The CDR3 is made up of 13 amino acids. Trimming cost V 3 bases and J 7 bases; bases outside gene matches: 1. The CDR3 region has the DNA TGCGCCAGCAGTGACGGGACAGGGAATGAGCAGTTCTTC. Protein sequence: CASSDGTGNEQFF.